The 12 T cell receptor beta chains in this list originate from one sample, sequenced in a study of T-cell reconstitution after alpha-beta-depleted transplantation in children. Unique molecular identifiers were incorporated during preparation of the TCRbeta library. TCRdb re-analysed the PCR reads in MiXCR, keeping a single row per CDR3 protein. Of around 580,000 distinct CDR3 sequences listed, 23% are singletons. The sample consisted of PBMCs, mostly from graft donor cells, taken 360 days after TCRalphabeta/CD19-depleted stem cell transplant. The receptor source for this set is a boy under two years old who had a stem cell transplant for acute myeloid leukemia, so the T cells may come from the graft donor.

V gene TRBV20-1 combines with J gene TRBJ2-2, with D perhaps TRBD1 (6 bases). The CDR3 covers 15 residues. With 2 bases removed from V and 1 base from J, the gap between germline ends came to 11 bases. Germline V gene lookup returns CDR1 DFQATT and CDR2 SNEGSKA (reference sequence). DNA of the CDR3: TGCAGTGCTAGACCGTCGGGACAGAACACCGGGGAGCTGTTTTTT. Protein sequence: CSARPSGQNTGELFF.

The rearrangement joins TRBV5-1 to TRBJ2-1, with TRBD2 identical over 12 bases. This CDR3 spans 17 amino acids. Trimming cost V 4 bases and J 1 base; bases outside gene matches: 6. CDR1 and CDR2 from the germline V gene are SGHRS and YFSETQ. The CDR3 spells CASSVTSGGTSYNEQFF. The DNA for the CDR3 is TGCGCCAGCAGCGTGACTAGCGGGGGAACTTCCTACAATGAGCAGTTCTTC.

This clonotype was observed a handful of times. The V call is TRBV5-6, the J call TRBJ1-1, with 7 bases lining up with TRBD1. The length of the CDR3 is 13 residues. In germline, CDR1 is SGHDT, CDR2 YYEEEE. V was pared by 5 bases and J by 6 bases, with 7 bases of the junction left unmatched. CDR3 coding DNA: TGTGCCAGCAGTCTGACAGGGCTGTCTGAAGCTTTCTTT. Its translation: CASSLTGLSEAFF.

This clonotype was counted ten times or more. In nucleotides, the CDR3 is TGTGCCAGCAGCTTGCCGGGGAATCAGCCCCAGCATTTT. It translates to CASSLPGNQPQHF. The chain has TRBV5-8 and TRBJ1-5; no clear D gene. V was clipped by 1 base and J by 4 bases, with 6 bases between them. This CDR3 region has 13 residues. From germline, CDR1 is SGHTS and CDR2 YDEGEE.

V gene TRBV4-1 combines with J gene TRBJ1-1, with D unclear. Germline V CDR1 and CDR2: MGHRA, YSYEKL. The CDR3 spans 15 residues. V lost 5 bases and J lost 9, with 22 bases in between. CDR3 sequence reads: CASSLIGPLKGKAFF. In DNA form, the CDR3 reads TGCGCCAGCAGCTTAATCGGGCCCCTAAAGGGAAAAGCTTTCTTT.

There are many counts of this clonotype. This chain uses TRBV20-1 with TRBJ2-4; weak D call: TRBD2 (6 bases). The CDR3 runs 12 residues. Looked up from germline, CDR1 is DFQATT and CDR2 is SNEGSKA (reference sequence). The V end lost 1 base, the J end lost 8 bases, and 9 bases lay between the germline ends. This CDR3 is CSARGLGDIQYF. CDR3 in DNA: TGCAGTGCTAGAGGACTAGGGGACATTCAGTACTTC.

This clonotype was detected many times. The chain couples TRBV12-3 or TRBV12-4 to TRBJ1-5; no clear D gene. This CDR3 is built from 13 residues. V dropped 2 bases and J dropped 7 bases, with 9 bases sitting between them. CDR3 amino acids: CASSLNSFQPQHF. The CDR3 DNA sequence: TGTGCCAGCAGTTTAAACAGCTTCCAGCCCCAGCATTTT.

The chain is built from TRBV6-1 and TRBJ2-3, with 8 positions matching TRBD2. Trimming at V came to 3 bases and at J to 1 base, leaving 3 bases not matched to a gene. Germline CDR1 MNHNS, CDR2 SASEGT. The CDR3 consists of 15 residues. The CDR3 here is CASSEDGGGTDTQYF. As DNA, the CDR3 is TGTGCCAGCAGTGAGGACGGGGGGGGCACAGATACGCAGTATTTT.

This chain's CDR3 is CASSPLATNNEQFF. CDR3 in DNA: TGTGCCAGCAGTCCGCTAGCGACCAACAATGAGCAGTTCTTC. This chain uses TRBV6-2 or TRBV6-3 with TRBJ2-1, with a tentative D call TRBD2 (6 bases). Germline V gene sequence: CDR1 MNHEY, CDR2 SVGEGT. The CDR3 runs 14 residues. Between the trimmed V and J ends, which lost 5 bases and 5 bases, there was a span of 13 bases.

The genes are TRBV29-1 and TRBJ2-5; 7 bases are a match to TRBD1. The CDR3 totals 10 residues. V trimming: 7 bases; J trimming: 4 bases; junction bases outside the gene matches: 0. Germline CDR1 is SQVTM and CDR2 is ANQGSEA. CDR3 region: CSAGGETQYF. CDR3 in DNA: TGCAGCGCAGGGGGAGAGACCCAGTACTTC.

This clonotype was seen more than once but under ten times. The chain has TRBV7-2 and TRBJ2-2; 8 bases are shared with TRBD2. The CDR3 has 16 amino acids. The V gene end was trimmed by 7 bases and the J gene end by 1 base; junction bases not matched to a gene: 8. Germline V gene data show CDR1 as SGHTA and CDR2 as FQGNSA. CDR3 sequence: CASIAGGHLNTGELFF. The CDR3 DNA sequence: TGTGCCAGCATCGCGGGGGGACACCTGAACACCGGGGAGCTGTTTTTT.

V gene TRBV20-1 combines with J gene TRBJ1-1; TRBD1 is a possible D gene (6 bases). V was pared by 7 bases and J by 1 base, with 10 bases between. Germline loops: CDR1 DFQATT, CDR2 SNEGSKA (reference sequence). This CDR3 has 12 amino acids. The CDR3 coding sequence is TGCAGTGGGCAGGGGAAGAACACTGAAGCTTTCTTT. Protein product: CSGQGKNTEAFF.